What follows describes a single T cell receptor (beta chain). This entry is derived from a study of blood T cell repertoires in COVID-19. In the study overall: Donors in the United States, Italy and Spain gave samples during acute or convalescent COVID-19. From T cells, B-cell-depleted T cells, or PBMCs came the material, which was cDNA or gDNA.

The V and J ends lost 6 bases and 3 bases, in that order; junction bases with no gene match: 5. The CDR3 has 14 residues. Germline CDR1 and CDR2: MNHEY and SVGAGI. Original data processing: Estimated nucleated cell counts came from reference gene primer amplification. Repertoires were generated with immunoSEQ multiplex PCR, while TCRdb's copy carries only in-frame clones and drops some. The V and J calls and the clone size are those of that table, but D and trimming were determined from the DNA. Here the sample spans 100,000 to 140,000 clones, about three quarters being singletons. The TCR originated in a man aged 70-80 years with acute or convalescent COVID-19. The specimen sequenced was peripheral blood. The rearrangement joins TRBV6-5 to TRBJ1-1, with 9 nucleotides matching TRBD1. DNA for the CDR3: TGTGCCAGCAGCGACAGGGGGGAATACACTGAAGCTTTCTTT. Its translation: CASSDRGEYTEAFF.